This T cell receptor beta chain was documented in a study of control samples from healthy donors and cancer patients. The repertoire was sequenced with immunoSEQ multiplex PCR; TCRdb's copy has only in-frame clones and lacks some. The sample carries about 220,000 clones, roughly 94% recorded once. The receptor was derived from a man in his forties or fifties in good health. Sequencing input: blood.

The CDR3 sequence: CASSFLRGSMNTEAFF. In nucleotides, the CDR3 is TGTGCCAGCAGCTTTTTACGGGGAAGCATGAACACTGAAGCTTTCTTT. The V and J genes are TRBV5-4 and TRBJ1-1, with no clear D. Per germline, CDR1 SGHNT and CDR2 YYREEE (reference sequence). V dropped 2 bases and J dropped 0 bases, with 14 bases sitting between them. This CDR3 contains 16 residues.